These 2 T cell receptor beta chains originate from one sample sequenced in a study of blood T cell repertoires in COVID-19 (dated by TCRdb to about 2020). Library construction relied on the immunoSEQ multiplex PCR assay. TCRdb obtained this table from immuneACCESS and retained in-frame rearrangements with V and J assigned. These tables miss some clones; where compared with another copy, unresolved V genes account for less than half of the shortfall, and the remainder is unexplained. This sample gives about 110,000 clones in total; around 90% of them show up just once. The ten most abundant clones make up around 3.2% of the sample. The sample was peripheral blood. Receptor source: a woman aged 45-59 years with acute or convalescent COVID-19.

The V call is TRBV29-1, the J call TRBJ1-2; 10 bases are shared with TRBD1. This CDR3 comprises 16 residues. Trimming removed 4 bases from V and 3 bases from J; junction bases left unmatched: 11. The germline gives CDR1 SQVTM, CDR2 ANQGSEA. As DNA, the CDR3 is TGCAGCGTTGGGGGGGGACAGGGGTCCCTCGACTATGGCTACACCTTC. Encoded protein: CSVGGGQGSLDYGYTF.

The rearrangement uses TRBV28 and TRBJ2-7, with D maybe TRBD1 (6 bases). V lost 6 bases and J 0 bases, leaving 12 bases between the germline ends. The CDR3 runs 14 residues. Germline CDR1 MDHEN, CDR2 SYDVKM. In DNA, the CDR3 is TGTGCCAGCAGGAAACAGGGAATCTCCTACGAGCAGTACTTC. Its translation: CASRKQGISYEQYF.